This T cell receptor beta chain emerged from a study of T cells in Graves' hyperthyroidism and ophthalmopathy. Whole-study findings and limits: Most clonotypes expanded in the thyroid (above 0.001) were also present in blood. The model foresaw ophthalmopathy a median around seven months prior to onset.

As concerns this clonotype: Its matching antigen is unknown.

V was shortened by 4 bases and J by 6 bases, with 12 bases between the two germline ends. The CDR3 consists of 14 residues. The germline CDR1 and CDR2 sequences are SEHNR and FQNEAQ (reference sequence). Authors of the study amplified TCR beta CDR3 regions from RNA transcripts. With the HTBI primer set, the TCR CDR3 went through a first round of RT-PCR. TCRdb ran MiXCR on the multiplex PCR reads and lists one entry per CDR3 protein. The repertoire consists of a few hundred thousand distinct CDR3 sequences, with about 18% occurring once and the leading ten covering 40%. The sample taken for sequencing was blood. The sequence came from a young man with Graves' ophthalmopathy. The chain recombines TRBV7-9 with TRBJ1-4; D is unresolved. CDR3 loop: CASSSEDWHEKLFF. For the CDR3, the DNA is TGTGCCAGCAGCTCCGAGGACTGGCATGAAAAACTGTTTTTT.